The sequence of this TCR beta chain was determined in a study of OX40 agonist ivuxolimab in advanced cancers. Study as a whole: The treatment was a fully human IgG2 OX40 agonist, ivuxolimab. Cancers in dose escalation were hepatocellular, melanoma, renal cell and head and neck.

General observations from the study: Among patients with partial responses at 0.1-3.0 mg/kg, clonal expansion was among the lowest.

Of note for this clone: The antigen remains undetermined.

Only in-frame clones appear in the TCRdb table, and some are missing; sequencing was by immunoSEQ multiplex PCR. The sample shows fewer than 40,000 clones, roughly 84% of them seen only once. CDR1 SGDLS and CDR2 YYNGEE come from the germline V gene. This CDR3 is 16 amino acids long. With 0 bases removed from V and 3 bases from J, the gap between germline ends came to 13 bases. The sequence derives from an adult with an advanced solid tumor such as melanoma, head and neck, liver or kidney cancer. Here the sequenced sample was CD4+ or CD8+ T cells sorted from blood, taken in a trial of the OX40 agonist ivuxolimab. The J gene is TRBJ1-3, the V gene TRBV9, with a tentative D call TRBD1 (5 bases). In DNA form, the CDR3 reads TGTGCCAGCAGCGTAGCTGACAGTTCAATTGGAAACACCATATATTTT. It is translated as CASSVADSSIGNTIYF.